This entry concerns a single T cell receptor (beta chain). The CDR3 is 15 residues long. Trimming cost V 2 bases and J 9 bases; bases outside gene matches: 11. The germline V gene has CDR1 GTSNPN and CDR2 SVGIG (reference sequence). The data were obtained in a study of CD8+ T cells in alopecia areata. Study in general: Oral tofacitinib, 5 to 10 mg twice daily, was given in an open-label trial.

Sequencing relied on a cDNA template that was reverse transcribed from extracted RNA. Repertoires were generated with immunoSEQ multiplex PCR, while TCRdb's copy carries only in-frame clones and drops some. Of 100,000 to 150,000 clones in the sample, 49% were seen once. The genes are TRBV30 and TRBJ2-4; 9 nucleotides agree with TRBD1. Sequenced here: CD8+ T cells sorted from blood, sampled at week 0. The clonotype was recovered from a human donor with alopecia areata. CDR3 loop: CAWSSRTGERGIQYF. The CDR3, as DNA: TGTGCCTGGAGTTCTAGGACAGGGGAGAGAGGCATTCAGTACTTC.